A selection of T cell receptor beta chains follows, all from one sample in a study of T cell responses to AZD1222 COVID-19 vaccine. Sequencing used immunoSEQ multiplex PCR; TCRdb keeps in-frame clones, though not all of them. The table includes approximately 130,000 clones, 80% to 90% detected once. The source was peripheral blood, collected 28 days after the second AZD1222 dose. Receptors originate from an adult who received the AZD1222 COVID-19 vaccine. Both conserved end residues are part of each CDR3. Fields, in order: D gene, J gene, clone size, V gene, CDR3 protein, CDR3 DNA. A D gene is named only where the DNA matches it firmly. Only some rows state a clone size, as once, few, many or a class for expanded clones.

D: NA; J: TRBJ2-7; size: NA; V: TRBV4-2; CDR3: CASRPPSSYEQYF; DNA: TGTGCCAGCCGACCCCCTAGCTCCTACGAGCAGTACTTC
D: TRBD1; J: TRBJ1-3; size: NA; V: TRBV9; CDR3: CASSVAGGTGNTIYF; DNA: TGTGCCAGCAGCGTAGCAGGGGGAACCGGAAACACCATATATTTT
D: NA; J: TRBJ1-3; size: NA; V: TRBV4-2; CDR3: CASRYSDTIYF; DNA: TGTGCCAGCCGATATTCGGACACCATATATTTT
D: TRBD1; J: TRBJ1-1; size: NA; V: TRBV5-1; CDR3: CASSLGIRQGQTEAFF; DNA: TGCGCCAGCAGCTTGGGGATACGACAGGGGCAAACTGAAGCTTTCTTT
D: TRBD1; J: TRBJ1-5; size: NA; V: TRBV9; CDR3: CASSATGGGPQHF; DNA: TGTGCCAGCAGCGCGACAGGGGGTGGGCCCCAGCATTTT
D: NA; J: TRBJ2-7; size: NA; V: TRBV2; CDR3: CASSEVRTYEQYF; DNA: TGTGCCAGCAGTGAAGTTCGGACCTACGAGCAGTACTTC
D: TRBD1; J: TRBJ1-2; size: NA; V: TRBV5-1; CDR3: CASSDIPGQGDGYTF; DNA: TGCGCCAGCAGCGATATACCGGGACAGGGAGATGGCTACACCTTC
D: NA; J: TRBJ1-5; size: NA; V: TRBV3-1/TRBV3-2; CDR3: CASSPGSGSNQPQHF; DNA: TGTGCCAGCAGCCCAGGGTCAGGTAGCAATCAGCCCCAGCATTTT
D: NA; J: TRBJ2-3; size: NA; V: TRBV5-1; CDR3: CASSMTGSLGDTQYF; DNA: TGCGCCAGCAGTATGACGGGATCACTAGGGGATACGCAGTATTTT
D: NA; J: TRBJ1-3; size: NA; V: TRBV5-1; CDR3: CASSLEGSSGNTIYF; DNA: TGCGCCAGCAGCTTGGAGGGCAGCTCTGGAAACACCATATATTTT
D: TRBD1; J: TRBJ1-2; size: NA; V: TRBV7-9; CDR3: CASIRFPGQGNYGYTF; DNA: TGTGCCAGCATACGATTCCCGGGACAGGGGAACTATGGCTACACCTTC
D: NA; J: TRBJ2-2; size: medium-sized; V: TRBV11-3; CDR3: CASSLAGFNTGELFF; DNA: TGTGCCAGCAGCTTAGCGGGGTTTAACACCGGGGAGCTGTTTTTT
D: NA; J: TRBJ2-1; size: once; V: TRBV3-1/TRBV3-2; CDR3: CASSQGSYNEQFF; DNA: TGTGCCAGCAGCCAAGGGTCATACAATGAGCAGTTCTTC
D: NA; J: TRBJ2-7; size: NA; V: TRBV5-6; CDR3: CASSLTGAYEQYF; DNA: TGTGCCAGCAGCTTGACCGGAGCCTACGAGCAGTACTTC
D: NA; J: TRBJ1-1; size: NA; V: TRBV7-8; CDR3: CASSLMLASLAEAFF; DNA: TGTGCCAGCAGCTTAATGTTGGCATCTCTCGCTGAAGCTTTCTTT
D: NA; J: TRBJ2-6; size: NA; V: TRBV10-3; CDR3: CAISGQPISSGANVLTF; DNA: TGTGCCATCTCCGGACAGCCGATTAGCTCTGGGGCCAACGTCCTGACTTTC
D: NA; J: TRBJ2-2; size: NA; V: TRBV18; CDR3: CASSPRGRGNTGELFF; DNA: TGTGCCAGCTCACCAAGGGGCAGGGGAAACACCGGGGAGCTGTTTTTT
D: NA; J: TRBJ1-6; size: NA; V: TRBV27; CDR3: CASSLWGSYNSPLHF; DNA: TGTGCCAGCAGTTTATGGGGGAGTTATAATTCACCCCTCCACTTT
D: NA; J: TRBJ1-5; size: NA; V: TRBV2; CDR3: CASSEQSNQPQHF; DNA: TGTGCCAGCAGTGAACAGAGCAATCAGCCCCAGCATTTT
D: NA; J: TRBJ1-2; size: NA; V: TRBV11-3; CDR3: CASSLAGYTF; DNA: TGTGCCAGCAGCTTAGCTGGCTACACCTTC
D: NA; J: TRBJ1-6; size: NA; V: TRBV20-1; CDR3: CSASGDNGNSPLHF; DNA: TGCAGTGCTAGTGGGGACAATGGGAATTCACCCCTCCACTTT
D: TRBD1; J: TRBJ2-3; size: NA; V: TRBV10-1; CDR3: CASGAGGRDTQYF; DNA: TGCGCCAGCGGGGCAGGGGGTAGAGATACGCAGTATTTT
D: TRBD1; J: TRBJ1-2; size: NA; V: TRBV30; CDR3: CAWSRGRGYGYTF; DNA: TGTGCCTGGAGCCGCGGCAGGGGGTATGGCTACACCTTC
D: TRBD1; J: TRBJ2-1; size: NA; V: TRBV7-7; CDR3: CASSFGQGLNEQFF; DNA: TGTGCCAGCAGCTTTGGACAGGGGTTGAATGAGCAGTTCTTC
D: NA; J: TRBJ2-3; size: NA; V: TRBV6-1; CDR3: CASSEVGVGSTDTQYF; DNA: TGTGCCAGCAGTGAAGTCGGTGTCGGAAGCACAGATACGCAGTATTTT
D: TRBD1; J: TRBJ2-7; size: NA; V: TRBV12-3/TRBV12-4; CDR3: CASRGTGDHEQYF; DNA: TGTGCCAGCCGGGGGACAGGGGACCACGAGCAGTACTTC
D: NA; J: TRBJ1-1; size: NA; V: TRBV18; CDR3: CASSPPGVNTEAFF; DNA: TGTGCCAGCTCACCTCCAGGGGTGAACACTGAAGCTTTCTTT
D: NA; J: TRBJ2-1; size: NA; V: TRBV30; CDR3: CAGYVVGMNEQFF; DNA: TGTGCCGGGTACGTGGTGGGGATGAATGAGCAGTTCTTC
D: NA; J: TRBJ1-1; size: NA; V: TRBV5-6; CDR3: CASSLAGVRTEAFF; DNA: TGTGCCAGCAGCTTGGCCGGGGTACGCACTGAAGCTTTCTTT
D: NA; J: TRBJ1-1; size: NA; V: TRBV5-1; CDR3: CASSPDLVNTEAFF; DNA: TGCGCCAGCAGCCCCGATTTGGTTAACACTGAAGCTTTCTTT
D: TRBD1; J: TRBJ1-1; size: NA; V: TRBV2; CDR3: CARDRDRDSRRAEAFF; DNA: TGTGCCAGAGACCGGGACAGGGATAGTAGGCGCGCTGAAGCTTTCTTT
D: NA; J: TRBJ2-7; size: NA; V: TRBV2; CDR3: CASTPEGGGYEQYF; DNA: TGTGCCAGCACCCCAGAGGGAGGGGGCTACGAGCAGTACTTC
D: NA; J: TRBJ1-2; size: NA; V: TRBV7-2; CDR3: CASSLGGRYANYGYTF; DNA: TGTGCCAGCAGCTTAGGGGGGAGGTATGCAAACTATGGCTACACCTTC
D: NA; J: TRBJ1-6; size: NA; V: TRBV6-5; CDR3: CASSYSYNSPLHF; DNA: TGTGCCAGCAGTTACTCCTATAATTCACCCCTCCACTTT
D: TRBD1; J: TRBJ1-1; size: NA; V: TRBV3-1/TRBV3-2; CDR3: CASSQDRGQFLGTEAFF; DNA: TGTGCCAGCAGCCAAGACAGGGGGCAATTCCTAGGCACTGAAGCTTTCTTT
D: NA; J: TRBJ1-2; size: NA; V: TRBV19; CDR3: CASSSPKLGGRYGYTF; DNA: TGTGCCAGTAGTTCTCCTAAGTTAGGAGGGAGGTATGGCTACACCTTC
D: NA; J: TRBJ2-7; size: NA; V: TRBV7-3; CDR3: CASSQPSLSRRQIYEQYF; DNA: TGTGCCAGCAGCCAACCTTCCCTGAGTCGGCGCCAAATCTACGAGCAGTACTTC
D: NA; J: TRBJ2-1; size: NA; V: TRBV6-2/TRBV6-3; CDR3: CASSYTAGIRSNNEQFF; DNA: TGTGCCAGCAGTTACACGGCAGGGATACGATCTAACAATGAGCAGTTCTTC
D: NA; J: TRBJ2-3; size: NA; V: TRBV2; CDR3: CASSVGGGPDTQYF; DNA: TGTGCCAGCAGTGTCGGCGGGGGCCCAGATACGCAGTATTTT
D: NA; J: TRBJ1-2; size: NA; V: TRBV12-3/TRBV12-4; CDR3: CASSLGGAGGYTF; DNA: TGTGCCAGCAGTTTAGGGGGGGCAGGTGGCTACACCTTC
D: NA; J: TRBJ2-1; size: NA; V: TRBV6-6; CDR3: CASRAGLIGEQFF; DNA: TGTGCCAGCAGAGCCGGACTAATAGGTGAGCAGTTCTTC
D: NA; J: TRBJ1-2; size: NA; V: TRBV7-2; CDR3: CASSLNTGPGYTF; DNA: TGTGCCAGCAGCTTAAACACGGGGCCGGGCTACACCTTC
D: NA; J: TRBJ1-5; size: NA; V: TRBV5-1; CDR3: CASSPDSGNQPQHF; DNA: TGCGCCAGCAGCCCAGACAGTGGCAATCAGCCCCAGCATTTT
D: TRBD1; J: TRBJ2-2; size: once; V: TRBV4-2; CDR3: CASSHGGQGATGELFF; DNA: TGTGCCAGCAGCCATGGGGGACAGGGGGCGACCGGGGAGCTGTTTTTT
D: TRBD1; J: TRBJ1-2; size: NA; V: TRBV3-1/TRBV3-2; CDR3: CASSLGGLMGYTF; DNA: TGTGCCAGCAGCCTAGGGGGCCTCATGGGCTACACCTTC
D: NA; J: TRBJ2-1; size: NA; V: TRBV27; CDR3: CASTRDQSSYNEQFF; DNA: TGTGCCAGCACCCGCGACCAGAGCTCCTACAATGAGCAGTTCTTC
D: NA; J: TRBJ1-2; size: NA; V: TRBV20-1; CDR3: CSAWSYGYTF; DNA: TGCAGTGCGTGGAGCTATGGCTACACCTTC
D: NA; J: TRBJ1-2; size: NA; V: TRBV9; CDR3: CASSPSTETYGYTF; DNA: TGTGCCAGCAGCCCCTCGACCGAGACCTATGGCTACACCTTC
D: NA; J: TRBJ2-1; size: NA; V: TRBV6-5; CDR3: CASSYLGGYNEQFF; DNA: TGTGCCAGCAGTTACCTCGGAGGGTACAATGAGCAGTTCTTC
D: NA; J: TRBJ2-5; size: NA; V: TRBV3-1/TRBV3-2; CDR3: CASAENQETQYF; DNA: TGTGCCTCGGCAGAGAACCAAGAGACCCAGTACTTC
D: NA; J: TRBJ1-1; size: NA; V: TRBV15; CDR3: CATSTRPGAAFF; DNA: TGTGCCACCAGCACCCGCCCGGGGGCAGCTTTCTTT
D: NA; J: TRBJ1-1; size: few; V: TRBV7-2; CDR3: CASSPWGNTEAFF; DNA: TGTGCCAGCAGCCCATGGGGAAACACTGAAGCTTTCTTT
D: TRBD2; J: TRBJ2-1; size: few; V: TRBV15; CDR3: CATSSRTGGAYNEQFF; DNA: TGTGCCACCAGCAGTAGGACGGGAGGGGCCTACAATGAGCAGTTCTTC
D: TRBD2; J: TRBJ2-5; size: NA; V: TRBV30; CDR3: CASQTGGQETQYF; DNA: TGTGCCTCCCAGACGGGGGGCCAAGAGACCCAGTACTTC
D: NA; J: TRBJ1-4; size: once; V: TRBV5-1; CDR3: CASSPSGGRGEKLFF; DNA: TGCGCCAGCAGCCCGAGTGGGGGTCGGGGCGAAAAACTGTTTTTT
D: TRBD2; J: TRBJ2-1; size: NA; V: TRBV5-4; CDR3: CASSLALASSSYNEQFF; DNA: TGTGCCAGCAGCTTGGCACTAGCGTCAAGCTCCTACAATGAGCAGTTCTTC
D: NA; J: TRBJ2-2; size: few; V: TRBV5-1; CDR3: CASSSGAGTGELFF; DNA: TGCGCCAGCAGCTCAGGGGCGGGGACCGGGGAGCTGTTTTTT
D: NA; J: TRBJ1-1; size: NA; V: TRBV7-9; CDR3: CASSLVSGTEAFF; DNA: TGTGCCAGCAGCCTAGTGTCGGGGACTGAAGCTTTCTTT